Following are 27 T cell receptor beta chains from one sample sequenced in a study of T cells in Graves' hyperthyroidism and ophthalmopathy. RNA transcripts provided the source from which TCR beta CDR3 regions were amplified. First-round RT-PCR with HTBI primers amplified the TCR CDR3 region. Using its own MiXCR run on the multiplex PCR reads, TCRdb lists one record per CDR3 protein. This sample has about 410,000 distinct CDR3 sequences, with over 12% found just once. The sequenced sample was blood. The receptor set was obtained from a man younger than 35 with Graves' ophthalmopathy.

This clonotype was seen at least ten times. The chain links TRBV5-1 to TRBJ2-1, with 9 bases identical to TRBD2. The CDR3 has 17 residues. The germline V gene encodes CDR1 SGHRS and CDR2 YFSETQ. Losses at the gene ends were 4 bases for V and 2 bases for J; bases not matched to a gene: 10. The CDR3 is CASSIVAAGGAYNEQFF. For the CDR3, the DNA is TGCGCCAGCAGCATCGTCGCCGCGGGAGGGGCCTACAATGAGCAGTTCTTC.

This clonotype was picked up many times. The chain employs TRBV5-6 and TRBJ1-1; perhaps TRBD1 as D (6 bases). Germline V lookup: CDR1 SGHDT, CDR2 YYEEEE. Trimming left V 3 bases short and J 4 bases short, with 13 bases between. CDR3 length: 14 amino acids. The CDR3 is CASSSRGGSTEAFF. CDR3 DNA sequence: TGTGCCAGCAGCTCCAGGGGAGGGAGCACTGAAGCTTTCTTT.

The chain joins TRBV12-3 or TRBV12-4 to TRBJ1-5, with 7 bases aligning to TRBD1. Trimming took 6 bases from V and 4 from J; bases not matched to a gene: 6. The CDR3 runs 14 residues. CDR3 DNA: TGTGCCAGCAGACGGACAGGACGGAATCAGCCCCAGCATTTT. It specifies CASRRTGRNQPQHF.

This clonotype was seen at least ten times. The V and J genes are TRBV11-2 and TRBJ2-7; D remains unclear. CDR3 size: 12 residues. Trimming removed 5 bases at V and 2 bases at J, with 7 bases between. The V gene's germline CDR1 is SGHAT and CDR2 FQNNGV. CDR3 sequence reads: CASSVAPYEQYF. The CDR3 DNA reads TGTGCCAGCAGCGTAGCCCCCTACGAGCAGTACTTC.

V is TRBV24-1 and J is TRBJ2-7, with 10 bases aligning to TRBD2. CDR3 length: 12 residues. The trim removed 9 bases at V and 8 bases at J, leaving 6 bases unmatched. The germline V gene has CDR1 KGHDR and CDR2 SFDVKD. The CDR3 spells CATVGLAMQQYF. The CDR3 nucleotides are TGTGCCACCGTGGGACTAGCGATGCAGCAGTACTTC.

The table lists this clonotype with many counts. The V gene is TRBV20-1, the J gene TRBJ1-6; D is undetermined. Trimming pared 1 base from V and 6 bases from J, leaving 10 bases between. CDR1 is DFQATT and CDR2 is SNEGSKA in the germline V gene (reference sequence). This CDR3 region has 14 residues. The CDR3 spells CSARAGGTNSPLHF. In DNA, the CDR3 is TGCAGTGCTAGAGCGGGCGGTACTAATTCACCCCTCCACTTT.

This clonotype was detected many times. CDR3 sequence: CAWIGETGELFF. The CDR3 coding sequence is TGTGCCTGGATTGGGGAAACCGGGGAGCTGTTTTTT. The genes are TRBV30 and TRBJ2-2; no firm D call. This CDR3 comprises 12 residues. V lost 4 bases and J 5 bases, leaving 8 bases between the germline ends. Germline V gene sequence: CDR1 GTSNPN, CDR2 SVGIG (reference sequence).

This clonotype has more than one count but fewer than ten. This sequence joins TRBV19 and TRBJ1-1; tentatively, D is TRBD1 (5 bases). CDR3 length: 14 residues. V gave up 5 bases and J gave up 5 bases, with 15 bases separating them. The germline gives CDR1 LNHDA, CDR2 SQIVND (reference sequence). The CDR3 DNA is TGTGCCAGTAGTGTTGTTGGGGCTGAAACTGAAGCTTTCTTT. Its protein is CASSVVGAETEAFF. The variable domain in full, with the rest retrieved from reference TRBV19 and TRBJ1-1, is DGGITQSPKYLFRKEGQNVTLSCEQNLNHDAMYWYRQDPGQGLRLIYYSQIVNDFQKGDIAEGYSVSREKKESFPLTVTSAQKNPTAFYLCASSVVGAETEAFFGQGTRLTVV.

The sample holds many counts of this clonotype. The chain combines TRBV16 with TRBJ1-2; a weak D match, TRBD1 (5 bases). CDR3 size: 12 residues. V lost 0 bases to trimming and J lost 13 bases, with 12 bases between them. Germline lookup yields CDR1 KGHSY and CDR2 FQNENV. The CDR3 loop is CASSQSGGLSTF. DNA of the CDR3: TGTGCCAGCAGCCAATCGGGGGGTCTAAGCACCTTC. The complete variable domain, with remaining parts taken from reference TRBV16 and TRBJ1-2, reads GEEVAQTPKHLVRGEGQKAKLYCAPIKGHSYVFWYQQVLKNEFKFLISFQNENVFDETGMPKERFSAKCLPNSPCSLEIQATKLEDSAVYFCASSQSGGLSTFGSGTRLTVV.

This clonotype has at least ten counts. This chain connects TRBV30 to TRBJ1-5; D is unresolved. This CDR3 is 14 amino acids long. V lost 2 bases and J 2 bases, leaving 10 bases between the germline ends. Germline CDR1 GTSNPN, CDR2 SVGIG (reference sequence). In nucleotides, the CDR3 is TGTGCCTGGAGTCGAGTGGTGGGCAATCAGCCCCAGCATTTT. It is translated as CAWSRVVGNQPQHF.

This clonotype was observed a few times. The rearrangement uses TRBV6-4 and TRBJ2-7; D not resolved. V lost 4 bases and J 9 bases, leaving 19 bases between the germline ends. Germline V CDR1 and CDR2: MRHNA, SNTAGT. CDR3 length: 14 amino acids. The CDR3 sequence is CASSAAGRKYGQYF. The CDR3 region has the DNA TGTGCCAGCAGTGCCGCCGGACGGAAATATGGGCAGTACTTC.

At least ten counts were recorded for this clonotype. The chain is built from TRBV20-1 and TRBJ2-1; maybe TRBD2 (6 bases). Trimming removed 4 bases at V and 5 bases at J, with 18 bases between. CDR3 length: 15 residues. Germline CDR1 reads DFQATT; CDR2 reads SNEGSKA (reference sequence). CDR3: CSANQPTTSDNEQFF. In DNA form, the CDR3 reads TGCAGTGCTAACCAACCTACGACTAGTGACAATGAGCAGTTCTTC.

The chain is built from TRBV15 and TRBJ2-5; TRBD1 agrees at 8 bases. The CDR3 totals 16 residues. J lost 9 bases, V lost 0 bases, and 12 bases had no gene match. Germline loops: CDR1 LNHNV, CDR2 YYDKDF (reference sequence). The CDR3 DNA is TGTGCCACCAGCAGAGATAGGACAGGGATCTATACGGCCCAGTACTTC. Encoded protein: CATSRDRTGIYTAQYF.

The gene calls are TRBV7-9 and TRBJ2-6; D may be TRBD1 (5 bases). This CDR3 contains 18 residues. CDR1 and CDR2 (germline): SEHNR, FQNEAQ (reference sequence). The germline V and J ends were trimmed by 5 bases and 4 bases, with 21 bases remaining between them. The CDR3 region has the DNA TGTGCCAGCAGCCCGTCCCCCCATCAGGGCAACGGGGCCAACGTCCTGACTTTC. Its protein product is CASSPSPHQGNGANVLTF.

This clonotype came up many times. The CDR3 here is CASSLAPAGANVLTF. The CDR3 coding sequence is TGTGCCAGCAGTTTAGCGCCGGCTGGGGCCAACGTCCTGACTTTC. V is TRBV12-3 or TRBV12-4 and J is TRBJ2-6; D is unresolved. The CDR3 loop spans 15 amino acids. With 0 bases removed from V and 2 bases from J, the gap between germline ends came to 5 bases.

There are a few counts of this clonotype. The rearrangement joins TRBV5-1 to TRBJ1-2, with 10 bases matching TRBD1. Trimming cost V 2 bases and J 4 bases; bases outside gene matches: 5. The germline gives CDR1 SGHRS, CDR2 YFSETQ. There are 15 residues in the CDR3. The CDR3 sequence: CASSFGTGDSYGYTF. The CDR3 region has the DNA TGCGCCAGCAGCTTTGGGACAGGGGATAGCTATGGCTACACCTTC.

Only a few counts were recorded for this clonotype. A much larger clone is a single base away; this may be a read error. The chain carries TRBV7-2 and TRBJ2-7, with D possibly being TRBD2 (6 bases). The CDR3 loop spans 14 amino acids. V lost 2 bases, J lost 6 bases, and 14 bases lay in between. Per the germline V gene, CDR1 is SGHTA and CDR2 is FQGNSA. In DNA, the CDR3 is TGTGCCAGCAGCTTATTTGGCGGGACTGGCGAGCAGTACTTC. This gives the protein CASSLFGGTGEQYF.

The rearrangement joins TRBV4-1 to TRBJ2-3; D is undetermined. The CDR3 is 13 residues long. Germline loops: CDR1 MGHRA, CDR2 YSYEKL. The V end was cut by 3 bases, the J end by 4 bases, with 8 bases between. The CDR3 here is CASSHWAADTQYF. The CDR3 bases are TGCGCCAGCAGCCACTGGGCAGCAGATACGCAGTATTTT.

This clonotype was recorded many times. The J gene is TRBJ2-7, the V gene TRBV19, with TRBD2 matching over 9 bases. V trimming: 5 bases; J trimming: 2 bases; junction bases outside the gene matches: 1. Germline V CDR1 and CDR2: LNHDA, SQIVND (reference sequence). This CDR3 region has 13 residues. CDR3 residues: CASSASGAYEQYF. CDR3 nucleotide sequence: TGTGCCAGTAGTGCTAGCGGGGCCTACGAGCAGTACTTC.

This clonotype was recorded at least ten times. The gene calls are TRBV27 and TRBJ2-7; TRBD2 aligns across 7 bases. Trimming at V came to 2 bases and at J to 3 bases, leaving 4 bases not matched to a gene. Germline CDR1 is MNHEY and CDR2 is SMNVEV (reference sequence). The CDR3 loop spans 14 amino acids. The CDR3 sequence: CASSLGGDFYEQYF. The CDR3 bases are TGTGCCAGCAGTTTAGGGGGGGATTTCTACGAGCAGTACTTC.

This clonotype came up a few times. The V call is TRBV27, the J call TRBJ2-1, with TRBD2 identical over 10 bases. CDR1 is MNHEY and CDR2 is SMNVEV in the germline V gene (reference sequence). The CDR3 is made up of 15 amino acids. With V trimmed by 5 bases and J by 6 bases, 7 bases remained unmatched. The CDR3 here is CASSRGGLASNEQFF. The CDR3, as DNA: TGTGCCAGCAGTCGGGGGGGACTAGCGAGCAATGAGCAGTTCTTC.

The chain is built from TRBV6-1 and TRBJ1-3; D is unclear. Looked up from germline, CDR1 is MNHNS and CDR2 is SASEGT. This CDR3 is 15 amino acids long. The germline V and J ends were trimmed by 5 bases and 0 bases, with 11 bases remaining between them. The CDR3 DNA is TGTGCCAGCAGTCTCGTGGGAAGCTCTGGAAACACCATATATTTT. Its protein product is CASSLVGSSGNTIYF.

This clonotype was detected ten times or more. The chain has TRBV11-2 and TRBJ2-1; TRBD2 is a possible D gene (6 bases). Germline assignment: CDR1 SGHAT and CDR2 FQNNGV. The CDR3 runs to 16 residues. Trimming left V 1 base short and J 2 bases short, with 12 bases between. The DNA for the CDR3 is TGTGCCAGCAGCTTAGTTGGGGGGAGGACCTACAATGAGCAGTTCTTC. It is translated as CASSLVGGRTYNEQFF.

The genes are TRBV5-1 and TRBJ1-6; 7 positions agree with TRBD1. The CDR3 spans 15 residues. In germline, CDR1 is SGHRS, CDR2 YFSETQ. V was pared by 6 bases and J by 6 bases, with 9 bases of the junction left unmatched. The CDR3 region is CASTATGPGNSPLHF. For the CDR3, the DNA is TGCGCCAGCACGGCGACAGGGCCGGGTAATTCACCCCTCCACTTT.

This clonotype was counted only a few times. The CDR3 bases are TGTGCCAGCTCATCCAGTAGGACAGGGCGCTTCTACGAGCAGTACTTC. Protein sequence: CASSSSRTGRFYEQYF. This chain uses TRBV18 with TRBJ2-7, with TRBD1 identical over 8 bases. Germline loops: CDR1 KGHSH, CDR2 LQKENI. This CDR3 is built from 16 residues. V lost 5 bases to trimming and J lost 3 bases; unmatched junction nucleotides: 12.

In its sample, this clonotype was seen a few times. The chain uses TRBV5-1 and TRBJ2-3; 8 nucleotides agree with TRBD1. The CDR3 covers 17 residues. Germline loops: CDR1 SGHRS, CDR2 YFSETQ. V gave up 4 bases and J gave up 1 base; unmatched junction bases: 11. The DNA of the CDR3 is TGCGCCAGCAGCCCCATGACAGGGGTCCTACGCACAGATACGCAGTATTTT. It is translated as CASSPMTGVLRTDTQYF. Full variable domain (rest looked up from reference TRBV5-1 and TRBJ2-3): KAGVTQTPRYLIKTRGQQVTLSCSPISGHRSVSWYQQTPGQGLQFLFEYFSETQRNKGNFPGRFSGRQFSNSRSEMNVSTLELGDSALYLCASSPMTGVLRTDTQYFGPGTRLTVL.

This clonotype occurred a few times. The rearrangement uses TRBV12-3 or TRBV12-4 and TRBJ1-5; 10 positions agree with TRBD1. Unmatched junction bases numbered 5, after V lost 1 base and J lost 5 bases. The CDR3 runs to 16 residues. Written as DNA, the CDR3 is TGTGCCAGCAGTTTAGGGACAGGGGGGCCTTATCAGCCCCAGCATTTT. Its protein is CASSLGTGGPYQPQHF.